This T cell receptor (beta chain) was profiled in a study of technical replicates of blood from a handful of donors (dated by TCRdb to about 2017). Receptor amplification or capture employed the immunoSEQ multiplex PCR assay. The source is immuneACCESS, and TCRdb retained only in-frame sequences with V and J called. Part of the clones is not carried over; for the studies checked, unresolved V genes explain less than half of this, and the remainder is unexplained. The sample table shows about 94,000 clones, and approximately 94% are seen once. The ten largest clonotypes hold 0.2% to 0.25% of the sample. About this clone: Its cognate antigen has yet to be identified. Per-base qualities were not stored, and no clone one base away is much larger.

Specimen: T cells isolated from PBMCs. This clonotype originated in a human donor in good health.

The CDR3 reads CASSLAAVTEGYGYTF. In nucleotides, the sequence is TGTGCCAGCAGCTTAGCGGCGGTTACTGAGGGTTATGGCTACACCTTC. The V gene is TRBV7-9 and the J gene is TRBJ1-2, with the D gene uncertain. From a lookup of the germline V gene (reference sequence), CDR1 and CDR2 are SEHNR and FQNEAQ. The trim is 0 bases for V and 5 bases for J, with a gap of 16 bases between the germline ends. The CDR3 sequence holds 16 residues, the cysteine and phenylalanine included. Of the read, only the CDR3 DNA is kept; its 48 bases are in frame from base 1.